The next 24 T cell receptor beta chains were all read from a single sample in a study of blood T cell repertoires in COVID-19. Assay: immunoSEQ multiplex PCR; the TCRdb copy retains only in-frame clones and omits some. The table lists around 190,000 clones, around 75% of them singletons. The sample comprised peripheral blood. These TCRs come from a woman in her thirties or forties with COVID-19, enrolled during active disease.

The chain has TRBV3-1 (or the pseudogene TRBV3-2) and TRBJ2-1, with TRBD2 identical over 9 bases. This CDR3 is 16 amino acids long. Germline V gives CDR1 LGHDT, CDR2 YNNKEL (reference sequence). V dropped 2 bases and J dropped 4; count of bases not matched to a gene: 6. The CDR3 DNA reads TGTGCCAGCAGCCAACTAGCGGGGAGGGTTTACAATGAGCAGTTCTTC. Its translation: CASSQLAGRVYNEQFF.

V and J are TRBV6-1 and TRBJ2-1; TRBD1 might be the D (5 bases). V lost 3 bases to trimming and J lost 2 bases, with 14 bases between them. The CDR3 is 16 amino acids. CDR1 MNHNS and CDR2 SASEGT come from the germline V gene. CDR3: CASSDIPGRAYNEQFF. The CDR3 DNA is TGTGCCAGCAGTGATATCCCCGGCAGGGCCTACAATGAGCAGTTCTTC.

This clone was picked up a small number of times. The chain couples TRBV19 to TRBJ2-4, with 11 bases that match TRBD1. CDR1 LNHDA and CDR2 SQIVND come from the germline V gene (reference sequence). The V and J ends lost 3 bases and 8 bases, in that order; junction bases with no gene match: 6. CDR3 size: 15 residues. The CDR3 sequence: CASSIGQGARDIQYF. For the CDR3, the DNA is TGTGCCAGTAGTATTGGACAGGGGGCACGTGACATTCAGTACTTC.

Of note for this clone: Other DNA sequences in this sample translate to the same CDR3. CDR3: CASSFGGGETQYF. CDR3 DNA: TGTGCCAGCAGCTTCGGAGGAGGGGAGACCCAGTACTTC. The chain carries TRBV7-2 and TRBJ2-5; D perhaps matches TRBD2 (6 bases). Germline V gene sequence: CDR1 SGHTA, CDR2 FQGNSA. Trimming left V 3 bases short and J 5 bases short, with 10 bases between. This CDR3 comprises 13 residues. Together with reference TRBV7-2 and TRBJ2-5, the CDR3 gives the full variable domain: GAGVSQSPSNKVTEKGKDVELRCDPISGHTALYWYRQSLGQGLEFLIYFQGNSAPDKSGLPSDRFSAERTGGSVSTLTIQRTQQEDSAVYLCASSFGGGETQYFGPGTRLLVL.

The V gene is TRBV5-5, the J gene TRBJ1-5; 7 bases are shared with TRBD1. There are 14 residues in the CDR3. V lost 0 bases to trimming and J lost 5 bases; unmatched junction nucleotides: 2. Germline-derived CDR1 and CDR2 are SGHKS and YYEKEE (reference sequence). CDR3 nucleotide sequence: TGTGCCAGCAGCTTGGAACAGGGGCATCAGCCCCAGCATTTT. Protein: CASSLEQGHQPQHF.

This chain connects TRBV10-3 to TRBJ2-7; D possibly corresponds to TRBD1 (5 bases). The CDR3 has 14 residues. V was cut by 1 base and J by 4 bases, with 11 bases left in between. The germline CDR1 and CDR2 sequences are ENHRY and SYGVKD. The CDR3 coding sequence is TGTGCCATCAGTGAGTTACAGGATAGGTACGAGCAGTACTTC. Amino acids: CAISELQDRYEQYF.

This clone was observed a few times. The chain uses TRBV7-2 and TRBJ2-1; D might be TRBD2 (5 bases). The CDR3 contains 14 residues. Per the germline V gene, CDR1 is SGHTA and CDR2 is FQGNSA. V gave up 3 bases and J gave up 5 bases, with 11 bases separating them. The CDR3 region has the DNA TGTGCCAGCAGCTTCTTAGGACTTCACAATGAGCAGTTCTTC. Translation gives CASSFLGLHNEQFF.

The chain carries TRBV18 and TRBJ1-2, with TRBD1 identical over 8 bases. V dropped 4 bases and J dropped 6; count of bases not matched to a gene: 10. Germline assignment: CDR1 KGHSH and CDR2 LQKENI. The CDR3 has 15 residues. The CDR3: CASSLTPDRDHGYTF. The CDR3 region has the DNA TGTGCCAGCTCACTTACCCCGGACAGGGACCATGGCTACACCTTC.

The chain links TRBV12-5 to TRBJ1-4, with a weak D call TRBD1 (6 bases). CDR1 is LGHNT, CDR2 FRNRAP, per germline. CDR3 length: 13 amino acids. Between the trimmed V and J ends, which lost 1 base and 12 bases, there was a span of 12 bases. The DNA for the CDR3 is TGTGCTAGTGGTTTGGCACAGGGTATGGAACTGTTTTTT. This sequence encodes CASGLAQGMELFF.

The genes are TRBV4-3 and TRBJ2-4; TRBD1 agrees at 10 bases. The germline gives CDR1 LGHNA, CDR2 YSLEER. This CDR3 has 22 amino acids. V was pared by 0 bases and J by 0 bases, with 17 bases of the junction left unmatched. CDR3 residues: CASSQERGFRTGGFLAKNIQYF. The CDR3 DNA reads as TGCGCCAGCAGCCAAGAACGTGGCTTTAGGACAGGGGGTTTCCTAGCCAAAAACATTCAGTACTTC.

This clone was observed a handful of times. The chain joins TRBV21-1 to TRBJ1-5; the D segment call TRBD1 is taken from the table without a DNA check. TRBV21-1 is a pseudogene segment. The CDR3 length is 15 residues. The CDR3 region has the DNA TGTGCCAGCAGCACAAGAGACAGTAGCAATCAGCCCCAGCATTTT. Its protein product is CASSTRDSSNQPQHF.

This clone came up once. V is TRBV6-5 and J is TRBJ1-1; possible D gene TRBD1, 5 bases. Trimming pared 4 bases from V and 0 bases from J, leaving 9 bases between. The CDR3 totals 14 residues. Germline loops: CDR1 MNHEY, CDR2 SVGAGI. The CDR3 protein is CASSFGTMNTEAFF. The CDR3 DNA reads as TGTGCCAGCAGTTTCGGGACTATGAACACTGAAGCTTTCTTT.

This chain uses TRBV30 with TRBJ1-1; D possibly corresponds to TRBD1 (5 bases). This CDR3 has 15 amino acids. Germline loops: CDR1 GTSNPN, CDR2 SVGIG (reference sequence). V lost 0 bases to trimming and J lost 4 bases, with 15 bases between them. As DNA, the CDR3 is TGTGCCTGGAGTGTTCTGGGGCCTGGGGTCACTGAAGCTTTCTTT. This codes for CAWSVLGPGVTEAFF.

The genes are TRBV6-5 and TRBJ1-1, with 8 bases matching TRBD1. The J segment lost 3 bases and the V segment lost 4 bases, leaving 4 bases of the junction unmatched. This CDR3 has 14 residues. Germline assignment: CDR1 MNHEY and CDR2 SVGAGI. Here the CDR3 reads CASSLDRVDTEAFF. CDR3 bases: TGTGCCAGCAGTTTGGACAGGGTGGACACTGAAGCTTTCTTT.

The V and J genes are TRBV9 and TRBJ1-3, with a possible D match to TRBD1 (6 bases). CDR3 length: 16 residues. Germline V gene lookup returns CDR1 SGDLS and CDR2 YYNGEE. V was trimmed by 3 bases and J by 0 bases, leaving 13 bases between them. For the CDR3, the DNA is TGTGCCAGCAGCGGTCGACAGGACCGCTCTGGAAACACCATATATTTT. This translates into CASSGRQDRSGNTIYF.

This clone was detected once. The chain links TRBV19 to TRBJ2-3; D is undetermined. Trimming removed 10 bases at V and 2 bases at J, with 16 bases between. Germline values: CDR1 LNHDA, CDR2 SQIVND (reference sequence). The CDR3 has 14 amino acids. CDR3 coding DNA: TGTGCCACCACGGCGGAGTGGTTCACAGATACGCAGTATTTT. Translating gives CATTAEWFTDTQYF.

The sample holds one count of this clone. V is TRBV18 and J is TRBJ2-3, with 10 positions matching TRBD2. Looked up from germline, CDR1 is KGHSH and CDR2 is LQKENI. The CDR3 contains 17 residues. The V gene end was trimmed by 6 bases and the J gene end by 3 bases; junction bases not matched to a gene: 12. The CDR3 DNA follows: TGTGCCAGCTCCCCCATCCTAACTAGCGGGGATACAGATACGCAGTATTTT. Its translation: CASSPILTSGDTDTQYF.

This sequence joins TRBV7-6 and TRBJ2-5; D is possibly TRBD2 (6 bases). V was clipped by 10 bases and J by 5 bases, with 14 bases between them. CDR3 length equals 12 residues. The germline V gene has CDR1 SGHVS and CDR2 FNYEAQ. The CDR3 loop reads CATSLGGETQYF. Written as DNA, the CDR3 is TGTGCCACCTCGTTGGGAGGCGAGACCCAGTACTTC.

The chain recombines TRBV9 with TRBJ2-7; a weak D match, TRBD2 (5 bases). The CDR3 contains 13 residues. Germline V lookup: CDR1 SGDLS, CDR2 YYNGEE. Trimming cost V 3 bases and J 0 bases, with 7 bases left between them. CDR3 coding DNA: TGTGCCAGCAGCGCCGGGGTCTCCTACGAGCAGTACTTC. Protein product: CASSAGVSYEQYF.

The J gene is TRBJ2-1, the V gene TRBV6-4; the match to TRBD2 covers 8 bases. The CDR3 has 18 residues. Germline V CDR1 and CDR2: MRHNA, SNTAGT. The ends lost 2 bases at V and 8 bases at J; junction bases unmatched: 17. The chain's CDR3 is CASSDLRKRSGSIDEQFF. The CDR3 coding sequence is TGTGCCAGCAGTGACCTCCGCAAGAGAAGCGGGAGTATAGATGAGCAGTTCTTC.

In its sample, this clone was seen a few times. The J gene is TRBJ2-7, the V gene TRBV29-1; 9 bases map to TRBD1. The V and J ends lost 7 bases and 3 bases, in that order; junction bases with no gene match: 7. Germline V gene data show CDR1 as SQVTM and CDR2 as ANQGSEA. This CDR3 is 13 amino acids long. CDR3 residues: CSATGDRVYEQYF. DNA of the CDR3: TGCAGCGCGACGGGGGACAGGGTCTACGAGCAGTACTTC.

The genes are TRBV7-9 and TRBJ2-3; TRBD2 matches 11 bases. Germline loops: CDR1 SEHNR, CDR2 FQNEAQ (reference sequence). CDR3 length: 17 amino acids. J lost 3 bases, V lost 3 bases, and 8 bases had no gene match. DNA for the CDR3: TGTGCCAGCAGCTTGGGGATAGCGGGGGGGCTGACAGATACGCAGTATTTT. Translating it yields CASSLGIAGGLTDTQYF.

V gene TRBV2 combines with J gene TRBJ2-1; TRBD2 aligns across 14 bases. Germline CDR1 SNHLY, CDR2 FYNNEI. Germline trimming cut 5 bases from V and 9 bases from J; bases unmatched to any gene: 3. This CDR3 has 14 amino acids. Here the CDR3 DNA reads TGTGCCAGCAGTCGCGGACTAGCGGGAGGTGAGCAGTTCTTC. Protein product: CASSRGLAGGEQFF.

This chain connects TRBV2 to TRBJ2-7; the D gene is possibly TRBD2 (5 bases). Trimming cost V 2 bases and J 6 bases, with 14 bases left between them. The length of the CDR3 is 14 residues. Germline CDR1 is SNHLY and CDR2 is FYNNEI. The CDR3 sequence: CASSERWRISEQYF. Here the CDR3 DNA reads TGTGCCAGCAGTGAACGTTGGAGGATTTCCGAGCAGTACTTC. The full variable domain, completed using reference TRBV2 and TRBJ2-7, is EPEVTQTPSHQVTQMGQEVILRCVPISNHLYFYWYRQILGQKVEFLVSFYNNEISEKSEIFDDQFSVERPDGSNFTLKIRSTKLEDSAMYFCASSERWRISEQYFGPGTRLTVT.